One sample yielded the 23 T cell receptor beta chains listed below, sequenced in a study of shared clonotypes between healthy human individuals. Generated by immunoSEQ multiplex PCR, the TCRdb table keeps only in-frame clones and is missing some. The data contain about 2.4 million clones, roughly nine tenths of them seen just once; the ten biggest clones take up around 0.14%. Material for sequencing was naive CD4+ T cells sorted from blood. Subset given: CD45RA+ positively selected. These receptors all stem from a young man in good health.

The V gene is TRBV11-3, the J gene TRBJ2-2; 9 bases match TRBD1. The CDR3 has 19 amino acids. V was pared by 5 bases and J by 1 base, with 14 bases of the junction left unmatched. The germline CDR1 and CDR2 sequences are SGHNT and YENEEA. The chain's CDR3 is CASSRGLWGQGKNTGELFF. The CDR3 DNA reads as TGTGCCAGCAGCCGGGGATTGTGGGGACAGGGAAAGAACACCGGGGAGCTGTTTTTT.

The CDR3 region is CAWGSGTSNEKLFF. In DNA, the CDR3 is TGTGCCTGGGGCTCCGGGACCTCTAATGAAAAACTGTTTTTT. The chain combines TRBV30 with TRBJ1-4; TRBD1 is a possible D gene (5 bases). The CDR3 totals 14 residues. Trimming stripped 5 bases from V and 3 bases from J, with 13 bases between. CDR1 and CDR2 from the germline V gene are GTSNPN and SVGIG (reference sequence).

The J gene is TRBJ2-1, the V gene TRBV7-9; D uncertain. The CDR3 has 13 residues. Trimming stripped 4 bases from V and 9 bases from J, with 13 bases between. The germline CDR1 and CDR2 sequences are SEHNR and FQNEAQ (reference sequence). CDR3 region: CASSSDSGLEQFF. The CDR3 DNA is TGTGCCAGCAGCTCAGATTCGGGTCTTGAGCAGTTCTTC.

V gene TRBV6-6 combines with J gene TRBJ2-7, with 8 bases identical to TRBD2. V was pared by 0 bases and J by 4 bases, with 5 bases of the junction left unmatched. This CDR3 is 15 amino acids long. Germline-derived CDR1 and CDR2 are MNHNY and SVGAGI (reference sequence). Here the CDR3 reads CASSYSGGGIYEQYF. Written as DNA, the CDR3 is TGTGCCAGCAGTTACTCTGGCGGGGGGATTTACGAGCAGTACTTC.

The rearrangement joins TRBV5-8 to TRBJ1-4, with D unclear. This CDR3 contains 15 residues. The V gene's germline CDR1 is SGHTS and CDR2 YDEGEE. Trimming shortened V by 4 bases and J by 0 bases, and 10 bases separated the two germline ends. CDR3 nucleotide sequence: TGTGCCAGCAGCACTTATGGGACAACTAATGAAAAACTGTTTTTT. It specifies CASSTYGTTNEKLFF.

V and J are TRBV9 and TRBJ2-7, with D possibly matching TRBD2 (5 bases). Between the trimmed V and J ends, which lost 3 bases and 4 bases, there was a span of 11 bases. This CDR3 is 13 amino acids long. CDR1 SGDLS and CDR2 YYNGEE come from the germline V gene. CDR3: CASSARRGYEQYF. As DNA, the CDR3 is TGTGCCAGCAGCGCTAGACGGGGTTACGAGCAGTACTTC.

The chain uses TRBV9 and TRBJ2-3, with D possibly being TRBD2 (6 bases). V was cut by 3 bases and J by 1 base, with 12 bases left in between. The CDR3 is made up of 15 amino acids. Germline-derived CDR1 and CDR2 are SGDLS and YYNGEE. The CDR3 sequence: CASSAWDSGTDTQYF. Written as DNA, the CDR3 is TGTGCCAGCAGCGCCTGGGACTCAGGCACAGATACGCAGTATTTT.

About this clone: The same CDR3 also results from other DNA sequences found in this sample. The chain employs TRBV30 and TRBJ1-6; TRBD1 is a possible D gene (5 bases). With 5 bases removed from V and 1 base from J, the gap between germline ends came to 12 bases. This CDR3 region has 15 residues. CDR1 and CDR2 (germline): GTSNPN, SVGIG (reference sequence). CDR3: CAWADGGSYNSPLHF. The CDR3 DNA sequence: TGTGCCTGGGCGGATGGGGGATCCTATAATTCACCCCTCCACTTT.

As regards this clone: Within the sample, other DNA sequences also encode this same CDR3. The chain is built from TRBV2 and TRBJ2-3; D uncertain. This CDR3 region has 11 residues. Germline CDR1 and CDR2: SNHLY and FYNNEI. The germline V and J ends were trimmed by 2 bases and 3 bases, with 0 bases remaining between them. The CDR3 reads CASSETDTQYF. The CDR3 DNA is TGTGCCAGCAGTGAAACAGATACGCAGTATTTT. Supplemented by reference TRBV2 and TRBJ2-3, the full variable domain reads EPEVTQTPSHQVTQMGQEVILRCVPISNHLYFYWYRQILGQKVEFLVSFYNNEISEKSEIFDDQFSVERPDGSNFTLKIRSTKLEDSAMYFCASSETDTQYFGPGTRLTVL.

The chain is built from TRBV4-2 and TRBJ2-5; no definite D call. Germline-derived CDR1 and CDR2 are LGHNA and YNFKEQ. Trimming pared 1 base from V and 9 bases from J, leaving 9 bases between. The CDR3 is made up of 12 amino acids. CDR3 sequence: CASSQALSAQYF. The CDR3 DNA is TGTGCCAGCAGCCAAGCCCTCTCGGCCCAGTACTTC.

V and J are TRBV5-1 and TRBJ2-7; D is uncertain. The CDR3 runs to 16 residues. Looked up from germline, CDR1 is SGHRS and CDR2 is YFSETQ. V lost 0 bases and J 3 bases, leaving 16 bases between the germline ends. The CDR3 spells CASSLGLATSLYEQYF. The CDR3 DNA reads TGCGCCAGCAGCTTGGGTCTGGCGACGTCACTCTACGAGCAGTACTTC.

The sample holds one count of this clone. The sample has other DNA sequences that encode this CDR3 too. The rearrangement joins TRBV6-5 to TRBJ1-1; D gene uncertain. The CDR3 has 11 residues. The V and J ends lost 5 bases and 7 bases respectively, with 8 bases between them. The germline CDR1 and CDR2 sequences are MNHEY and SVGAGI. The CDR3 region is CASSPGGEAFF. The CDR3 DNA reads TGTGCCAGCAGTCCGGGTGGTGAAGCTTTCTTT.

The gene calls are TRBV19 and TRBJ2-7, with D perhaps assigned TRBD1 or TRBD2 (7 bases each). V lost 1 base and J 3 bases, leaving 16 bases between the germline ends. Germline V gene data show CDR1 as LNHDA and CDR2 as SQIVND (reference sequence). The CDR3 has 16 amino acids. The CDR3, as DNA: TGTGCCAGTAGTATAGTAGTGGGGGGGACAGACTACGAGCAGTACTTC. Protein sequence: CASSIVVGGTDYEQYF.

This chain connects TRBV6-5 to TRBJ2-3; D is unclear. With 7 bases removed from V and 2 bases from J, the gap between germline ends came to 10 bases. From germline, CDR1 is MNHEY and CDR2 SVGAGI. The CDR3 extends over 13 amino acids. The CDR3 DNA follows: TGTGCCAGCACCACCCCCTCCACAGATACGCAGTATTTT. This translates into CASTTPSTDTQYF.

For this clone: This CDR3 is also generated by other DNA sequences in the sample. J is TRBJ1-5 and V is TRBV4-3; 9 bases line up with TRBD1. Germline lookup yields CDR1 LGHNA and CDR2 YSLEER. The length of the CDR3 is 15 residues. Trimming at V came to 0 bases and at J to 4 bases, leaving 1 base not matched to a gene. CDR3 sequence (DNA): TGCGCCAGCAGCCAAGAAGGGACAGGGAATCAGCCCCAGCATTTT. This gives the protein CASSQEGTGNQPQHF.

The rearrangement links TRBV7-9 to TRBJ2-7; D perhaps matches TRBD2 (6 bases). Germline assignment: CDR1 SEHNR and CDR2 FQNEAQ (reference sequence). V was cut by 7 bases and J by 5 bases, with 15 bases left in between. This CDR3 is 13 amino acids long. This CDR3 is CASKEGSVNEQYF. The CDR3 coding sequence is TGTGCCAGCAAGGAGGGGTCGGTAAACGAGCAGTACTTC.

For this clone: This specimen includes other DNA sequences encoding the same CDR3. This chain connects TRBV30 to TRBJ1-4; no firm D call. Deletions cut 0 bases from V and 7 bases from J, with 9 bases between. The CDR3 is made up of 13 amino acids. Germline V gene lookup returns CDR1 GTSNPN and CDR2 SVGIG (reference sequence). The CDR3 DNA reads TGTGCCTGGAGTGTGCTGGGCGCTGAAAAACTGTTTTTT. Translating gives CAWSVLGAEKLFF.

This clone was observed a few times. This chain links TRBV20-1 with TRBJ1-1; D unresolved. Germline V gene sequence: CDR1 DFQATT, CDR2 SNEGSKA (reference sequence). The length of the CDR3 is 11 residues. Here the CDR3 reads CRVDGNTEAFF. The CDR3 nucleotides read TGCAGGGTGGACGGGAACACTGAAGCTTTCTTT.

CDR3 sequence (DNA): TGTGCCAGCAGTTATCCCTCCCCCGGACAGGACTCCTACGAGCAGTACTTC. Translating gives CASSYPSPGQDSYEQYF. The rearrangement uses TRBV6-9 and TRBJ2-7; 7 bases line up with TRBD1. The CDR3 extends over 17 amino acids. Germline V gives CDR1 MNHGY, CDR2 SVAAGI. V was pared by 2 bases and J by 0 bases, with 10 bases of the junction left unmatched.

Written as DNA, the CDR3 is TGTGCCAGCAGCTTGGGACAGGGGGATCATCAGCCCCAGCATTTT. This translates into CASSLGQGDHQPQHF. The chain employs TRBV5-4 and TRBJ1-5, with 9 positions matching TRBD1. The V and J ends lost 0 bases and 5 bases, in that order; junction bases with no gene match: 3. Germline loops: CDR1 SGHNT, CDR2 YYREEE (reference sequence). This CDR3 has 15 residues.

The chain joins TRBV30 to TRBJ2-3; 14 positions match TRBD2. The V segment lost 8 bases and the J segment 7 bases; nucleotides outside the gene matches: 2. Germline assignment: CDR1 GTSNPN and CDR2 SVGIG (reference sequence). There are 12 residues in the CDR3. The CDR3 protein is CAGTSGSYTQYF. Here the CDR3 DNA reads TGTGCCGGGACTAGCGGGAGTTATACGCAGTATTTT.

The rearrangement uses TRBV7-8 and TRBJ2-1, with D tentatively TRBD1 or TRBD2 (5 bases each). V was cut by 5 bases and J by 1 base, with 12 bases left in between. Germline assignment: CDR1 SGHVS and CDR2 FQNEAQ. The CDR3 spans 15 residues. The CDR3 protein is CASSQGRSSYNEQFF. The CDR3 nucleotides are TGTGCCAGCAGCCAGGGACGGAGTTCCTACAATGAGCAGTTCTTC.

CDR3 residues: CASKKTQGPNTEAFF. In nucleotides, the CDR3 is TGTGCCAGCAAGAAGACCCAGGGGCCGAACACTGAAGCTTTCTTT. The chain couples TRBV2 to TRBJ1-1; D possibly corresponds to TRBD1 (6 bases). The germline CDR1 and CDR2 sequences are SNHLY and FYNNEI. The ends were cut back, 7 bases at V and 1 base at J, with 16 bases in the middle. This CDR3 is built from 15 residues. Complete variable domain (other parts from reference TRBV2 and TRBJ1-1): EPEVTQTPSHQVTQMGQEVILRCVPISNHLYFYWYRQILGQKVEFLVSFYNNEISEKSEIFDDQFSVERPDGSNFTLKIRSTKLEDSAMYFCASKKTQGPNTEAFFGQGTRLTVV.